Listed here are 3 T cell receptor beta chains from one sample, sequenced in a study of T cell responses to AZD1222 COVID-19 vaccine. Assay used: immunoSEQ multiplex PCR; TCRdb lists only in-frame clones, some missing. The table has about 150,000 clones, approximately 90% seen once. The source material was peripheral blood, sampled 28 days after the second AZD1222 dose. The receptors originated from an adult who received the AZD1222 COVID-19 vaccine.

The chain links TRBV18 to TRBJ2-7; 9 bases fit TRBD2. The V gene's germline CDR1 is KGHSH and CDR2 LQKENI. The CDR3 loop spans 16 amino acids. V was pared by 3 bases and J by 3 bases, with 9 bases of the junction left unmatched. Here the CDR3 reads CASSPLRSGRIYEQYF. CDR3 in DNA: TGTGCCAGCTCACCTCTTCGGAGCGGGAGGATCTACGAGCAGTACTTC.

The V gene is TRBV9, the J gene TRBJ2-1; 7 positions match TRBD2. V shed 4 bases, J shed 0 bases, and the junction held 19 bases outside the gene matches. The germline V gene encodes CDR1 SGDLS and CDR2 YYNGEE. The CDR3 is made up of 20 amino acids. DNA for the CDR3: TGTGCCAGCAGCCCCCAATTCCCACTAGACGGGAGGTCCTCCTACAATGAGCAGTTCTTC. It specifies CASSPQFPLDGRSSYNEQFF.

The CDR3 region is CASSLGGRREQYF. The CDR3 nucleotides read TGTGCCAGCAGTTTGGGCGGCAGAAGGGAGCAGTACTTC. V gene TRBV12-3 or TRBV12-4 combines with J gene TRBJ2-7; D unclear. V lost 3 bases to trimming and J lost 7 bases, with 13 bases between them. The CDR3 is 13 amino acids.